This T cell receptor (beta chain) originates from a study of OX40 agonist ivuxolimab in advanced cancers. The CDR3 is made up of 17 amino acids. Germline assignment: CDR1 SGHRS and CDR2 YFSETQ. With 5 bases removed from V and 0 bases from J, the gap between germline ends came to 17 bases. Assay used: immunoSEQ multiplex PCR; TCRdb lists only in-frame clones, some missing. The sample shows 100,000 to 150,000 clones, around 92% of them seen only once. The TCR was taken from an adult with an advanced solid tumor such as melanoma, head and neck, liver or kidney cancer. The J gene is TRBJ2-2, the V gene TRBV5-1; D ambiguous. The sample was CD4+ or CD8+ T cells sorted from blood, taken in a trial of the OX40 agonist ivuxolimab. The CDR3 DNA reads as TGCGCCAGCAGTTATCCCCGGACGGATCCGAACACCGGGGAGCTGTTTTTT. Translation gives CASSYPRTDPNTGELFF.